Each of the 22 T cell receptor beta chains below was sequenced from the same sample in a study of radiotherapy plus CTLA-4 blockade in lung cancer. Profiling relied on immunoSEQ multiplex PCR, and the TCRdb table lists in-frame clones only, not all of them. The sample has fewer than 100,000 clones, roughly four fifths seen once; the top ten hold 0.65% to 0.95%. The material was peripheral blood, obtained from a patient treated with radiotherapy plus ipilimumab. All receptors come from a human donor with non-small cell lung cancer who had stable disease on radiotherapy plus ipilimumab.

The rearrangement links TRBV11-2 to TRBJ2-3; the match to TRBD2 covers 9 bases. Germline V gene lookup returns CDR1 SGHAT and CDR2 FQNNGV. The V and J ends lost 0 bases and 13 bases, in that order; junction bases with no gene match: 5. The length of the CDR3 is 13 residues. The CDR3 region has the DNA TGTGCCAGCAGCTTAGACTCCCTAGCGGGGAAGTATTTT. Its translation: CASSLDSLAGKYF.

This clone was found a few times. V usage is TRBV9 and J usage is TRBJ1-1; no firm D call. V was trimmed by 0 bases and J by 1 base, leaving 7 bases between them. The CDR3 covers 14 residues. From germline, CDR1 is SGDLS and CDR2 YYNGEE. The CDR3 DNA reads TGTGCCAGCAGCGTAGACGCCTCGAACACTGAAGCTTTCTTT. Its protein is CASSVDASNTEAFF.

The chain joins TRBV30 to TRBJ2-5; no definite D call. Germline V lookup: CDR1 GTSNPN, CDR2 SVGIG (reference sequence). Trimming took 1 base from V and 3 from J, leaving 3 bases between them. The CDR3 contains 11 residues. CDR3 DNA: TGTGCCTGGAGTGCCAAAGAGACCCAGTACTTC. Protein: CAWSAKETQYF.

The chain couples TRBV5-6 to TRBJ1-5; D is unclear. V was pared by 0 bases and J by 4 bases, with 8 bases between. The CDR3 loop spans 14 amino acids. Germline CDR1 reads SGHDT; CDR2 reads YYEEEE. CDR3 coding DNA: TGTGCCAGCAGCTTGGGGCAGAGAAATCAGCCCCAGCATTTT. This encodes CASSLGQRNQPQHF. Filled out from reference TRBV5-6 and TRBJ1-5, the complete variable domain reads DAGVTQSPTHLIKTRGQQVTLRCSPKSGHDTVSWYQQALGQGPQFIFQYYEEEERQRGNFPDRFSGHQFPNYSSELNVNALLLGDSALYLCASSLGQRNQPQHFGDGTRLSIL.

V and J are TRBV28 and TRBJ2-5; TRBD2 agrees at 7 bases. V was clipped by 11 bases and J by 4 bases; unmatched bases: 10. CDR3 size: 13 residues. Germline-derived CDR1 and CDR2 are MDHEN and SYDVKM. In DNA form, the CDR3 reads TGTGCCTCCCTAGCGGCCGGAGGAGAGACCCAGTACTTC. It yields the protein CASLAAGGETQYF.

The chain recombines TRBV4-1 with TRBJ1-3, with D possibly being TRBD1 (6 bases). Germline V lookup: CDR1 MGHRA, CDR2 YSYEKL. This CDR3 comprises 17 residues. V dropped 1 base and J dropped 4 bases, with 17 bases sitting between them. CDR3: CASSQANLGGQGNTIYF. CDR3 DNA: TGCGCCAGCAGCCAAGCGAACCTAGGGGGACAAGGAAACACCATATATTTT.

V and J are TRBV4-1 and TRBJ1-1; no clear D gene. V was clipped by 7 bases and J by 0 bases, with 15 bases between them. CDR1 and CDR2 from the germline V gene are MGHRA and YSYEKL. The CDR3 runs to 15 residues. The CDR3 DNA is TGCGCCAGCACCTCTTTGGGGAACATGAACACTGAAGCTTTCTTT. Residues: CASTSLGNMNTEAFF.

CDR3 sequence reads: CASSLSRVDEKLFF. The CDR3 DNA reads as TGTGCCAGCAGTTTAAGTAGGGTTGATGAAAAACTGTTTTTT. The rearrangement uses TRBV27 and TRBJ1-4, with D hard to call. CDR3 length: 14 residues. CDR1 and CDR2 from the germline V gene are MNHEY and SMNVEV (reference sequence). V shed 2 bases and J shed 6 bases, with 10 bases lying between them.

This clone was counted once. V and J are TRBV28 and TRBJ1-6, with a possible D match to TRBD1 (5 bases). Trimming removed 6 bases from V and 1 base from J, with 19 bases in between. The CDR3 spans 18 residues. The germline V gene has CDR1 MDHEN and CDR2 SYDVKM. The CDR3 coding sequence is TGTGCCAGCAGCTCCGGGACCATATCGTATTCCTATAATTCACCCCTCCACTTT. Encoded protein: CASSSGTISYSYNSPLHF.

J is TRBJ1-1 and V is TRBV11-2, with TRBD1 as a possible D gene (6 bases). The CDR3 totals 16 residues. V was trimmed by 7 bases and J by 3 bases, leaving 21 bases between them. Germline lookup yields CDR1 SGHAT and CDR2 FQNNGV. The CDR3 is CASTVVGAGYDTEAFF. The CDR3 DNA sequence: TGTGCCAGCACCGTAGTGGGGGCGGGATATGACACTGAAGCTTTCTTT.

The chain couples TRBV10-3 to TRBJ1-1, with D possibly TRBD1 on 6 matching bases. Between the trimmed V and J ends, which lost 3 bases and 5 bases, there was a span of 16 bases. Germline V lookup: CDR1 ENHRY, CDR2 SYGVKD. The CDR3 has 15 amino acids. In DNA form, the CDR3 reads TGTGCCATCAGTGAAGGGGGGCCGCGAGGGACTGAAGCTTTCTTT. Its protein product is CAISEGGPRGTEAFF.

This rearrangement joins TRBV27 to TRBJ2-3; the match to TRBD1 covers 8 bases. CDR1 MNHEY and CDR2 SMNVEV come from the germline V gene (reference sequence). The CDR3 sequence is 16 residues long. The V gene end was trimmed by 2 bases and the J gene end by 2 bases; junction bases not matched to a gene: 6. CDR3 sequence: CASSLRGQGFTDTQYF. CDR3 bases: TGTGCCAGCAGTTTACGCGGACAGGGCTTCACAGATACGCAGTATTTT.

The V call is TRBV6-6, the J call TRBJ2-7; possible D gene TRBD1, 6 bases. V shed 6 bases and J shed 6 bases, with 12 bases lying between them. This CDR3 has 12 residues. Germline values: CDR1 MNHNY, CDR2 SVGAGI (reference sequence). CDR3 sequence (DNA): TGTGCCAGCAGCCAGACAGGTCGCGAGCAGTACTTC. Translating it yields CASSQTGREQYF.

This chain joins TRBV30 and TRBJ2-1; 8 positions agree with TRBD2. This CDR3 is 15 amino acids long. CDR1 is GTSNPN, CDR2 SVGIG, per germline (reference sequence). Trimming took 0 bases from V and 6 from J; bases not matched to a gene: 7. In DNA, the CDR3 is TGTGCCTGGAGTGTACTTGGGGGACTAGGCAATGAGCAGTTCTTC. Translated: CAWSVLGGLGNEQFF.

V and J are TRBV7-2 and TRBJ2-1; 8 bases match TRBD2. Looked up from germline, CDR1 is SGHTA and CDR2 is FQGNSA. The V segment lost 0 bases and the J segment 6 bases; nucleotides outside the gene matches: 4. The CDR3 is made up of 15 amino acids. CDR3 sequence (DNA): TGTGCCAGCAGCTTAGCAAGCGGGGGAGTCAATGAGCAGTTCTTC. It specifies CASSLASGGVNEQFF.

J is TRBJ2-5 and V is TRBV5-5, with 7 bases matching TRBD1. Germline V gives CDR1 SGHKS, CDR2 YYEKEE (reference sequence). CDR3 length equals 15 residues. V was clipped by 3 bases and J by 7 bases; unmatched bases: 12. DNA of the CDR3: TGTGCCAGCAGCTCCGGGACAGTGACTTGGATGACCCAGTACTTC. This encodes CASSSGTVTWMTQYF. Based on the CDR3 plus reference TRBV5-5 and TRBJ2-5, the full variable domain is DAGVTQSPTHLIKTRGQQVTLRCSPISGHKSVSWYQQVLGQGPQFIFQYYEKEERGRGNFPDRFSARQFPNYSSELNVNALLLGDSALYLCASSSGTVTWMTQYFGPGTRLLVL.

This chain connects TRBV5-1 to TRBJ1-2; 7 bases align to TRBD1. The germline CDR1 and CDR2 sequences are SGHRS and YFSETQ. The CDR3 runs to 15 residues. Trimming cost V 3 bases and J 8 bases; bases outside gene matches: 13. As DNA, the CDR3 is TGCGCCAGCAGCTCAACCGGGACAGTCTCTGGAGGCTACACCTTC. Amino acids: CASSSTGTVSGGYTF.

The genes are TRBV6-5 and TRBJ1-5; D not resolved. CDR1 is MNHEY and CDR2 is SVGAGI in the germline V gene. There are 13 residues in the CDR3. V was cut by 0 bases and J by 7 bases, with 7 bases left in between. Written as DNA, the CDR3 is TGTGCCAGCAGTTACTCAATCAGGCAGCCCCAGCATTTT. Residues: CASSYSIRQPQHF.

Comment on this clone: The germline gene is not matched at one end of the junction; a read error may be the cause. V and J are TRBV7-2 and TRBJ2-2, with TRBD2 identical over 11 bases. CDR1 and CDR2 from the germline V gene are SGHTA and FQGNSA. The CDR3 runs to 18 residues. CDR3 sequence: CASSVAASGGSNTGELFF. The CDR3 coding sequence is TGTGCCAGCAGCGTAGCTGCTAGCGGGGGGTCGAACACCGGGGAGCTGTTTTTT.

Here the CDR3 reads CASSTPSIYEQYF. CDR3 nucleotide sequence: TGTGCCAGCAGCACACCGAGTATATACGAGCAGTACTTC. The rearrangement joins TRBV2 to TRBJ2-7; D is unclear. Germline-derived CDR1 and CDR2 are SNHLY and FYNNEI. CDR3 length: 13 residues. V dropped 6 bases and J dropped 4 bases, with 13 bases sitting between them.

This clone appeared once. The chain uses TRBV20-1 and TRBJ2-2; tentative D call: TRBD2 (5 bases). The CDR3 length is 10 residues. Germline V lookup: CDR1 DFQATT, CDR2 SNEGSKA (reference sequence). V lost 7 bases and J 6 bases, leaving 6 bases between the germline ends. The CDR3 bases are TGCAGTGTGAGGGCCGGGGAGCTGTTTTTT. Translating gives CSVRAGELFF.

The chain is built from TRBV19 and TRBJ1-4, with TRBD1 matching over 9 bases. With 6 bases clipped from V and 5 bases from J, the junction kept 7 bases outside the gene matches. The germline gives CDR1 LNHDA, CDR2 SQIVND (reference sequence). CDR3 size: 15 residues. CDR3 amino acids: CASRKAGTGNEKLFF. CDR3 DNA: TGTGCCAGTAGAAAGGCCGGGACAGGGAATGAAAAACTGTTTTTT.